This T cell receptor beta chain derives from a study of early T cells in non-severe SARS-CoV-2 infection. The overall study: It was bulk RNA from unsorted whole blood that was sequenced, and the chains were unpaired. Points from the study as a whole: Anti-spike CD8 responses were favored by VDJdb matching, which missed private and CD4 specificities.

Attachment of unique molecular identifiers to individual cDNA molecules was performed. MiXCR was run by TCRdb on the 5' RACE reads, yielding one entry per CDR3 protein. Here the sample spans around 89,000 distinct CDR3 sequences, around 15% being singletons. On this clonotype: Antigen: not known.

CDR3 length: 17 residues. Germline assignment: CDR1 SGHKS and CDR2 YYEKEE (reference sequence). The V end was cut by 4 bases, the J end by 5 bases, with 22 bases between. V gene TRBV5-5 combines with J gene TRBJ1-5; no definite D call. The source is an adult who was a healthcare worker with PCR-confirmed SARS-CoV-2 infection or an uninfected control (not recorded which). The specimen sequenced was whole blood. The CDR3 nucleotides are TGTGCCAGCAGCCATACCCGGCAGTCTGAATCGGATCAGCCCCAGCATTTT. It encodes CASSHTRQSESDQPQHF.